This is a list of T cell receptor beta chains from one sample in a study of beta chain features in type 1 diabetes. Measured with immunoSEQ multiplex PCR; TCRdb has only the in-frame clones, and not every one. The repertoire holds some 370,000 clones, with around a tenth as singletons. The sequenced material came from central memory CD4+ T cells from blood. The receptors here all came from a man aged 30-40 years with type 1 diabetes. CDR3s include the opening cysteine and the closing phenylalanine or tryptophan. Each record gives: V gene, CDR3 length, clone size, D gene, J gene, CDR3 protein. D genes are given only for firm matches. Size values are once, few and many counts, or a class for expanded clones, and some rows have none.

TRBV4-2,16,.,TRBD1,TRBJ2-7,CASSHSITGGYYEQYF
TRBV11-2,16,.,TRBD2,TRBJ2-7,CASSPNPGTSHGEQYF
TRBV5-4,15,.,TRBD1,TRBJ1-1,CASSPGGTGETEAFF
TRBV27,14,few,.,TRBJ1-1,CASSHPVRTTEAFF
TRBV7-2,18,few,TRBD1,TRBJ2-6,CASSQGWGQSSGANVLTF
TRBV7-2,15,few,.,TRBJ2-1,CASRVGQGGLNEQFF
TRBV28,15,few,TRBD1,TRBJ1-5,CASSLGTESNQPQHF
TRBV12-5,12,few,.,TRBJ2-3,CASGSRTDTQYF
TRBV19,13,few,.,TRBJ1-5,CANGHLSNQPQHF
TRBV4-3,16,.,.,TRBJ2-1,CASSQDKFSSYNEQFF